One T cell receptor beta chain is described in this entry. Libraries were prepared by immunoSEQ multiplex PCR; TCRdb keeps only in-frame clonotypes and omits some of them. The sample includes roughly 180,000 clones, 84% of them seen just once. This sample is drawn from a study of blood T cell repertoires in COVID-19. The wider study: Whether acute or convalescent, the COVID-19 samples came from the United States, Italy and Spain.

V lost 3 bases, J lost 4 bases, and 12 bases lay in between. The CDR3 is 14 residues long. Germline CDR1 SNHLY, CDR2 FYNNEI. Sequenced sample: peripheral blood. This chain connects TRBV2 to TRBJ1-2; D perhaps matches TRBD1 (6 bases). This sequence originates from a human donor in a cohort sampled during active COVID-19. CDR3 sequence reads: CASSEGARSYGYTF. The CDR3 coding sequence is TGTGCCAGCAGTGAGGGGGCTCGATCCTATGGCTACACCTTC.